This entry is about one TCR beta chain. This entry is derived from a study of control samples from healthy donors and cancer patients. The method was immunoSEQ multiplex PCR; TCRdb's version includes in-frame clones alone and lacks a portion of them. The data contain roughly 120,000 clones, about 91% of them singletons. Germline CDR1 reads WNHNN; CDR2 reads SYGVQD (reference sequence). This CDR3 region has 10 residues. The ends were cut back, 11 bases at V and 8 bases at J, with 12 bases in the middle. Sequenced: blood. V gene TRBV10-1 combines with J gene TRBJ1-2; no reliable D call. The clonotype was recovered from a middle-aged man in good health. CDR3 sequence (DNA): TGCGCCTGCCAATGGGTAGGCTACACCTTC. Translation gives CACQWVGYTF.